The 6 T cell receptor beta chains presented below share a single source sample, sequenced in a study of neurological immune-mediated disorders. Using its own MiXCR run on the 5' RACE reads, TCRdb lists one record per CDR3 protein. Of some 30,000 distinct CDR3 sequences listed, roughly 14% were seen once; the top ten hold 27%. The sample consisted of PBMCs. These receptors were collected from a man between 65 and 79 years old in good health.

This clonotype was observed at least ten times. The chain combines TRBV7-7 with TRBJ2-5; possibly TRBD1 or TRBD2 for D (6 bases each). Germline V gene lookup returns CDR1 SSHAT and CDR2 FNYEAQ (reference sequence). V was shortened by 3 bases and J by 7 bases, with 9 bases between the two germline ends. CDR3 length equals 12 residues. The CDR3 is CASSFEGGTQYF. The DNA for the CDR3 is TGTGCCAGCAGCTTTGAGGGGGGGACCCAGTACTTC.

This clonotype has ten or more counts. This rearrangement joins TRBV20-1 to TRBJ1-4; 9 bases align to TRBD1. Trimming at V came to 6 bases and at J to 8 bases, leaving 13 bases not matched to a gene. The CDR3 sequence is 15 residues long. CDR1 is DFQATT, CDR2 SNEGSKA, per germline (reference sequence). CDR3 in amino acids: CSATEQGAFNEKLFF. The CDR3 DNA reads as TGCAGTGCGACAGAACAGGGGGCGTTCAACGAAAAACTGTTTTTT.

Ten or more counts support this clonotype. CDR3 amino acids: CASRLMGQAYEQYF. CDR3 sequence (DNA): TGTGCCAGCAGATTAATGGGACAGGCCTACGAGCAGTACTTC. The rearrangement links TRBV27 to TRBJ2-7, with 8 bases fitting TRBD1. This CDR3 region has 14 residues. V shed 6 bases and J 2 bases; nucleotides not matched to a gene: 6. CDR1 is MNHEY and CDR2 is SMNVEV in the germline V gene (reference sequence).

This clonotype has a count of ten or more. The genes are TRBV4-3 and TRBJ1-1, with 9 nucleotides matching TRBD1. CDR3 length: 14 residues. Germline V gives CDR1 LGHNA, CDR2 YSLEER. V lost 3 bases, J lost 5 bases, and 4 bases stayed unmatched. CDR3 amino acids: CASSHGQGRTEAFF. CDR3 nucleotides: TGCGCCAGCAGCCACGGACAGGGGAGGACTGAAGCTTTCTTT.

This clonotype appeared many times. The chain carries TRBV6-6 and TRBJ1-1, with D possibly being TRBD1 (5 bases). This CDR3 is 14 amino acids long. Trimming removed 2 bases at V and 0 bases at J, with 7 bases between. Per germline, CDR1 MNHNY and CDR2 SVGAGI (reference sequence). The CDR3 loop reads CASSYGGVNTEAFF. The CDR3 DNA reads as TGTGCCAGCAGTTACGGGGGGGTGAACACTGAAGCTTTCTTT.

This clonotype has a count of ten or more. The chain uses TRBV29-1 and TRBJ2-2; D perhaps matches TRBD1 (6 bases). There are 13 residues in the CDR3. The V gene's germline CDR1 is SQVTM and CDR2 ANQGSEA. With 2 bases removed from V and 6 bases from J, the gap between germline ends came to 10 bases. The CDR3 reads CSVELQGSGELFF. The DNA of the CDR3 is TGCAGCGTTGAACTACAGGGATCCGGGGAGCTGTTTTTT.